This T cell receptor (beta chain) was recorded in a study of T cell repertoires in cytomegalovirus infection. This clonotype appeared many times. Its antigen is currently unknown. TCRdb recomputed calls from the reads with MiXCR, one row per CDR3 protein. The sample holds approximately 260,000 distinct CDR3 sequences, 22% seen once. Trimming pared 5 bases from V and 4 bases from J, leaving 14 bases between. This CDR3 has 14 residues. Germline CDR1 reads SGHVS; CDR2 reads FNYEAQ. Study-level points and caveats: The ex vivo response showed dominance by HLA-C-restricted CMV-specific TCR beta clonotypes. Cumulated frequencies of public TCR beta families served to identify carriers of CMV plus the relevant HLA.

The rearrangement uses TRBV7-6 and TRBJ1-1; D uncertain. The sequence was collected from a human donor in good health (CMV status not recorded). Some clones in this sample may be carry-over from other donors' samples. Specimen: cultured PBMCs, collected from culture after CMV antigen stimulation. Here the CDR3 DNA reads TGTGCCAGCAGCGACCGACGGGTTTTCACTGAAGCTTTCTTT. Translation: CASSDRRVFTEAFF.